Sequencing of this T cell receptor beta chain was carried out in a study of blood T cell repertoires in COVID-19 (TCRdb year 2020). Looking at the study overall: Samples from collaborators originated in the United States, Italy and Spain and spanned both the acute and convalescent phases of COVID-19. The prospective study material was composed of cDNA or gDNA derived from T cells, B-cell-depleted T cells, or PBMCs. Subjects who had been exposed to COVID-19, were actively infected with it, or had recovered from it provided the deeply sampled blood TCRbeta repertoires that made up the dataset. The repertoires were released in a freely available public database intended as a resource for research on the immune response to SARS-CoV-2. The samples were drawn from the first 160 participants of the ongoing ImmuneRACE study and from 1,254 subjects provided by 6 global collaborators. Nearly every sample came with metadata listing a de-identified subject ID, COVID-19 status, age in years and sex. Where available, HLA class I and class II types were taken from metadata supplied by the sample provider and were not determined by assay-based typing.

Comment on this clone: This clone's antigen is unknown. Per-base qualities were not stored, and no clone one base away is much larger.

TCRbeta CDR3 regions were amplified from genomic DNA using the immunoSEQ Assay, a bias-controlled multiplex PCR. From the authors' description of their analysis: The number of nucleated cells in each sample was estimated from the amplification of reference gene primers within the assay. Sequence reads were collapsed and filtered to measure the absolute abundance of every unique TCRbeta CDR3 rearrangement. For each sample, productive Simpson clonality was calculated as the square root of Simpson's diversity index over productive rearrangements. Here the immuneACCESS table is served through TCRdb, limited to in-frame sequences with V and J called. Missing clones are a known gap in these copies; in checked studies unresolved V genes cover under half, and the rest lacks a known reason. V and J calls and clone size follow that table, whereas D and trimming were derived from the DNA. Counted in this sample were roughly 90,000 clones; about nine tenths of them appeared once. Jointly, the top ten make up roughly 2.3% of the sample.

Each collaborating institution followed its own protocols to collect whole blood in K2EDTA tubes. For TCRbeta analysis, collaborators shipped samples as frozen whole blood, isolated PBMCs, or DNA extracted from either of those sample types. Results the study describes overall, beyond this receptor: The amount of clinical and demographic metadata varied by source and participant and was provided uncurated.

The source material was peripheral blood. The sequence was obtained from a man aged 50 to 60 with acute or convalescent COVID-19.

The CDR3 here reads CASSFDSGTLYSYNEQFF. The DNA sequence is given as TGTGCCAGCAGCTTCGATTCCGGGACACTCTACTCCTACAATGAGCAGTTCTTC. In this chain, TRBV7-2 is recombined with TRBJ2-1; matching of 6 bases hints at TRBD1 as the D gene. Counted from cysteine to phenylalanine, this CDR3 has 18 amino acids. Only CDR3 DNA remains: 54 bases, in frame from the first base. V is cut by 3 bases and J by 0 bases, and the space between the germline ends is 18 bases. The germline V gene provides CDR1 SGHTA and CDR2 FQGNSA. With the portions outside the CDR3 filled from the reference TRBV7-2 and TRBJ2-1 genes, the complete variable region becomes GAGVSQSPSNKVTEKGKDVELRCDPISGHTALYWYRQSLGQGLEFLIYFQGNSAPDKSGLPSDRFSAERTGGSVSTLTIQRTQQEDSAVYLCASSFDSGTLYSYNEQFFGPGTRLTVL.